These 2 T cell receptor beta chains came from one sample sequenced in a study of blood T cells in healthy people across ages. A second PCR of 7 to 11 cycles used a sample-barcoded 5' primer and a J-beta primer mix. TCRdb redid the calling of the 5' RACE reads with MiXCR, one entry per CDR3 protein. The sample contains 700,000 to 850,000 distinct CDR3 sequences, about 53% of which appear only once. Sequencing was done on a sample of blood. The source of these receptors is an elderly man in good health.

The chain combines TRBV29-1 with TRBJ2-3; TRBD2 agrees at 11 bases. Looked up from germline, CDR1 is SQVTM and CDR2 is ANQGSEA. The CDR3 sequence is 15 residues long. The J segment lost 8 bases and the V segment lost 4 bases, leaving 11 bases of the junction unmatched. CDR3 DNA sequence: TGCAGCGTTGCCAGGACTAGCGGGCGCCTAAGTACGCAGTATTTT. Residues: CSVARTSGRLSTQYF.

The CDR3 DNA follows: TGCAGTGCTAGAGTAGCGGGAGGGCCTGTCAATGAGCAGTTCTTC. Translated, it gives CSARVAGGPVNEQFF. The chain links TRBV20-1 to TRBJ2-1, with 11 bases lining up with TRBD2. Germline assignment: CDR1 DFQATT and CDR2 SNEGSKA (reference sequence). The CDR3 contains 15 residues. The junction had 5 bases not matched to a gene; V was cut back by 1 base and J by 6 bases.